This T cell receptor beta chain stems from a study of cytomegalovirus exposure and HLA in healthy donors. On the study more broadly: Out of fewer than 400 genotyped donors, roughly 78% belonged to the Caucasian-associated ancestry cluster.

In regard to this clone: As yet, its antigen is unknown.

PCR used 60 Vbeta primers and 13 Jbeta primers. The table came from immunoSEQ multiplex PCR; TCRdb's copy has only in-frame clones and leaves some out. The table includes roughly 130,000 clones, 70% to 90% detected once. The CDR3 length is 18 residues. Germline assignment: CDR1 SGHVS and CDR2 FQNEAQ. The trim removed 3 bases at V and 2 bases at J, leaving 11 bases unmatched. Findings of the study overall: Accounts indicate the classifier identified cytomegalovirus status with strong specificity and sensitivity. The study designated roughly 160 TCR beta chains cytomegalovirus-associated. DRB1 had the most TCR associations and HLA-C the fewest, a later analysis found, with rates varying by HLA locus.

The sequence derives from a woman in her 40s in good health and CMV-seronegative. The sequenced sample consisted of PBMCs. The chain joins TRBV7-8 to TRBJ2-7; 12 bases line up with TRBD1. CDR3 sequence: CASSLGGAGTGGAYEQYF. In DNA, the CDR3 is TGTGCCAGCAGCTTGGGGGGTGCCGGGACAGGGGGCGCCTACGAGCAGTACTTC.